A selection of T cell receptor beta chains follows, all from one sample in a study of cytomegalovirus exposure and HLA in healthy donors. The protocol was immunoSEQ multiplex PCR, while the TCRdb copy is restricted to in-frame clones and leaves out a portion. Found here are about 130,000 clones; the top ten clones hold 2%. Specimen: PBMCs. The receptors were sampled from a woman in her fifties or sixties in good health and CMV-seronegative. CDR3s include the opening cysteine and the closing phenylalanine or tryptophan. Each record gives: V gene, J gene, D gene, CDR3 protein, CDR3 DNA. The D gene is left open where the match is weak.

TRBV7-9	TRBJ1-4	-	CASNGRGNEKLFF	TGTGCCAGCAACGGGAGGGGGAATGAAAAACTGTTTTTT
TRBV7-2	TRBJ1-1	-	CASSQMTVVLNTEAFF	TGTGCCAGCAGCCAAATGACTGTTGTGTTGAACACTGAAGCTTTCTTT
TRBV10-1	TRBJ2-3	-	CASSYSPGHTSTDTQYF	TGCGCCAGCAGTTATTCCCCGGGACACACTAGCACAGATACGCAGTATTTT
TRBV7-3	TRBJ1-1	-	CASSETGNTEAFF	TGTGCCAGCAGCGAGACAGGGAACACTGAAGCTTTCTTT
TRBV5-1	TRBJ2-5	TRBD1	CASNQGAEFGRETQYF	TGCGCCAGCAACCAGGGGGCCGAATTTGGTCGAGAGACCCAGTACTTC
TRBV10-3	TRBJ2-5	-	CAIATAKETQYF	TGTGCCATAGCGACAGCTAAAGAGACCCAGTACTTC
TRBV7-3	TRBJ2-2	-	CASSLYTGELFF	TGTGCCAGCAGCCTATACACCGGGGAGCTGTTTTTT
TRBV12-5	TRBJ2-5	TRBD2	CASGLVLGEGQETQYF	TGTGCTAGTGGTTTGGTACTGGGGGAGGGTCAAGAGACCCAGTACTTC
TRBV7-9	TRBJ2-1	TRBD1	CASSGGDRAHEQFF	TGTGCCAGCAGCGGGGGGGACAGGGCCCATGAGCAGTTCTTC
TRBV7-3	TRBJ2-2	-	CASSPGVMDTGELFF	TGTGCCAGCAGCCCGGGGGTTATGGACACCGGGGAGCTGTTTTTT
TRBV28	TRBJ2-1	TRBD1	CASRPYRGARDEQFF	TGTGCCAGCAGGCCGTACAGGGGCGCGAGGGATGAGCAGTTCTTC
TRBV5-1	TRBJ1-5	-	CASSLGSGQNQPQHF	TGCGCCAGCAGCTTGGGTTCAGGTCAGAATCAGCCCCAGCATTTT
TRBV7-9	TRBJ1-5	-	CASSPLGGSNQPQHF	TGTGCTAGCAGCCCCCTCGGCGGTAGCAATCAGCCCCAGCATTTT
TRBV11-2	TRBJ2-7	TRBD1	CASSLETGGLGEQYF	TGTGCCAGCAGCTTGGAAACAGGGGGCCTTGGCGAGCAGTACTTC
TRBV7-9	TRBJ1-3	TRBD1	CASSRLGQTNSGNTIYF	TGTGCCAGCAGCCGCCTGGGACAGACAAACTCTGGAAACACCATATATTTT
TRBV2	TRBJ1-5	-	CASSFARVGQPQHF	TGTGCCAGCAGTTTCGCCAGGGTCGGGCAGCCCCAGCATTTT
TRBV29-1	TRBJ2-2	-	CSVRPRGTGELFF	TGCAGCGTTCGCCCTAGGGGAACCGGGGAGCTGTTTTTT
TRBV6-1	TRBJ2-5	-	CASSEGTVKAGETQYF	TGTGCCAGCAGTGAAGGGACAGTAAAGGCTGGGGAGACCCAGTACTTC
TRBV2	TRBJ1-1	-	CASSLSDRNTEAFF	TGTGCCAGCTCCCTCTCGGACAGGAACACTGAAGCTTTCTTT
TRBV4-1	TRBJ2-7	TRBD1	CASSPWTGGYEQYF	TGCGCCAGCAGCCCATGGACAGGGGGATACGAGCAGTACTTC
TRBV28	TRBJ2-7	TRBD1	CASSTSGTGGHEQYF	TGTGCCAGCAGTACTTCCGGGACAGGGGGCCACGAGCAGTACTTC
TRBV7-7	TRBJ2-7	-	CASSLGWADEQYF	TGTGCTAGCAGCCTCGGATGGGCCGACGAGCAGTACTTC
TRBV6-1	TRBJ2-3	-	CASSESTSWYF	TGTGCCAGCAGTGAGAGTACTAGCTGGTATTTT
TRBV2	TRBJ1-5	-	CASSEGAGRSQPQHF	TGTGCCAGCAGTGAAGGGGCAGGCAGGTCTCAGCCCCAGCATTTT
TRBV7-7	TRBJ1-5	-	CASSLERRGMQEDQPQHF	TGTGCTAGCAGCTTAGAGAGGAGGGGTATGCAGGAAGATCAGCCCCAGCATTTT
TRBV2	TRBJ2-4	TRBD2	CASSVGGTRDRF	TGTGCCAGCAGTGTGGGCGGGACTAGGGACCGGTTC
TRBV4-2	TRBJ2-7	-	CASSQEWAGSSYEQYF	TGTGCCAGCAGCCAAGAGTGGGCGGGAAGCTCCTACGAGCAGTACTTC
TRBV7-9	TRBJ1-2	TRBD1	CASSLQGAGYGYTF	TGTGCCAGCAGCCTACAGGGGGCTGGCTATGGCTACACCTTC
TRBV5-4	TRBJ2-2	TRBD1	CASRVAPQGASTGELFF	TGTGCCAGCAGGGTAGCGCCACAGGGGGCAAGCACCGGGGAGCTGTTTTTT
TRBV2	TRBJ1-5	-	CASSSGLGNQPQHF	TGTGCCAGCAGTTCAGGGCTCGGCAATCAGCCCCAGCATTTT
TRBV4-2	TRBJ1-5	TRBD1	CASSQGQGRGEPQHF	TGTGCCAGCAGCCAGGGACAGGGAAGGGGCGAGCCCCAGCATTTT
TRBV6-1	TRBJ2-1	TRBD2	CASSRGGREQFF	TGTGCCAGCAGTCGGGGGGGCCGTGAGCAGTTCTTC
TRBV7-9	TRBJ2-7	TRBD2	CASSPPGSSGSEQYF	TGTGCCAGCAGCCCCCCGGGGTCTAGCGGGAGCGAGCAGTACTTC
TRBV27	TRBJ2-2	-	CASSFFSGELFF	TGTGCCAGCAGTTTTTTTTCGGGGGAGCTGTTTTTT
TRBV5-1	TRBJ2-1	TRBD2	CASSPGTSGDNEQFF	TGCGCCAGCAGCCCCGGGACTAGCGGAGACAATGAGCAGTTCTTC
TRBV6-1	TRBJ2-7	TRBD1	CASSAPRDRGLYEQYF	TGTGCCAGCAGTGCGCCCCGAGACAGGGGGCTTTACGAGCAGTACTTC
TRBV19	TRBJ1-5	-	CASRWEGNQPQHF	TGTGCCAGTAGATGGGAGGGAAATCAGCCCCAGCATTTT
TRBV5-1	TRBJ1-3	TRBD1	CASSPERQGGGNTIYF	TGCGCCAGCAGCCCCGAGAGACAGGGGGGCGGAAACACCATATATTTT
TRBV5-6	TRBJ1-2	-	CASSLGGLATF	TGTGCCAGCAGCTTGGGAGGGTTGGCCACCTTC
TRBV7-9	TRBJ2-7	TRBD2	CASSLQRETYEQYF	TGTGCCAGCAGCTTACAGCGGGAGACCTACGAGCAGTACTTC
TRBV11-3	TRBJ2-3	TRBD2	CASSPGTSGGADTQYF	TGTGCCAGCAGCCCTGGGACTAGCGGGGGGGCTGATACGCAGTATTTT
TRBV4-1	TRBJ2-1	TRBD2	CASSLYDGGVDNEQFF	TGCGCCAGCAGCCTTTACGACGGGGGGGTTGACAATGAGCAGTTCTTC
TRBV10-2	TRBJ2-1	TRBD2	CASSLAGGPRNEQFF	TGCGCCAGCAGTTTAGCGGGAGGGCCGAGAAATGAGCAGTTCTTC
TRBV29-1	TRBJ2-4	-	CSVYDRRKNIQYF	TGCAGCGTTTATGACAGGCGAAAAAACATTCAGTACTTC
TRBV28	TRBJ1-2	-	CASSLFQLNGYTF	TGTGCCAGCAGTTTATTCCAGTTAAATGGCTACACCTTC
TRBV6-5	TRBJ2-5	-	CASGVGGGLQETQYF	TGTGCCAGCGGGGTGGGCGGGGGCCTCCAAGAGACCCAGTACTTC
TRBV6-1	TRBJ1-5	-	CASTMTASSNQPQHF	TGTGCCAGCACCATGACAGCTAGTAGCAATCAGCCCCAGCATTTT
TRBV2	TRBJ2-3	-	CASSERTTDTQYF	TGTGCCAGCAGCGAGAGAACCACAGATACGCAGTATTTT
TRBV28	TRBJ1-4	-	CASTRGISGGEKLFF	TGTGCCAGCACACGGGGCATCTCGGGAGGTGAAAAACTGTTTTTT
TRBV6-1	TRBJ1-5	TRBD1	CASSPDRDQPQHF	TGTGCCAGCAGCCCCGACAGGGATCAGCCCCAGCATTTT
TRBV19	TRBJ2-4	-	CASSKVGQRSGENIQYF	TGTGCCAGTAGTAAGGTGGGACAGCGCTCGGGGGAAAACATTCAGTACTTC
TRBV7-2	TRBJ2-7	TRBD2	CASSHGLAYEQYF	TGTGCCAGCAGCCACGGACTAGCCTACGAGCAGTACTTC
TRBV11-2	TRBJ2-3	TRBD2	CASSLAGGGTDTQYF	TGTGCCAGCAGCTTAGCGGGGGGGGGCACAGATACGCAGTATTTT
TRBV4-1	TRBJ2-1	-	CASSRTSGSEQFF	TGCGCCAGCAGCCGCACTTCTGGTTCGGAGCAGTTCTTC
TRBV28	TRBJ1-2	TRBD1	CASIDPGQGYGYTF	TGTGCCAGCATTGATCCGGGACAGGGATATGGCTACACCTTC